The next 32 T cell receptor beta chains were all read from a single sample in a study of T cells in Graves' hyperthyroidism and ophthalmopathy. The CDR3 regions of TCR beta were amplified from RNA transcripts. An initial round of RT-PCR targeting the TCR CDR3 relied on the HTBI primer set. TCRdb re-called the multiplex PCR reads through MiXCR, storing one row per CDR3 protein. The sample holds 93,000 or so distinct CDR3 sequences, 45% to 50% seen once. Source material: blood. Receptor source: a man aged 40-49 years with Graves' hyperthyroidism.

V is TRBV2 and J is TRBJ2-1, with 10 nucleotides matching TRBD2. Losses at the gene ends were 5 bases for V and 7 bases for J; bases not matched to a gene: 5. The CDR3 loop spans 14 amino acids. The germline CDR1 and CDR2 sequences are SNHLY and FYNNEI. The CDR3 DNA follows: TGTGCCAGCAGTCGGACTAGCGGAATGAATGAGCAGTTCTTC. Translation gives CASSRTSGMNEQFF.

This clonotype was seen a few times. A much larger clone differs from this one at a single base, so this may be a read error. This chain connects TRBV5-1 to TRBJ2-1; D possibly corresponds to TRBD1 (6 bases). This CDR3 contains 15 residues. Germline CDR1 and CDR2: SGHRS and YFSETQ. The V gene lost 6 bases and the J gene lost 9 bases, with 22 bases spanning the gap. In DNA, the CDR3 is TGCGCCAGCACCGTGGGTGTAGGGGGTGCGTTTGAGCAGTTCTTC. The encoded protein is CASTVGVGGAFEQFF.

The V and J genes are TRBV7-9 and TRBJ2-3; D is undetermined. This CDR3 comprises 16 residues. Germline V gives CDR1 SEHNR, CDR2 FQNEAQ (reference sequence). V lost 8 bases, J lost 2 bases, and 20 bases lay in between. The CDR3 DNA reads TGTGCCAGCGGCCAGACATCGGCGGTAATCACAGATACGCAGTATTTT. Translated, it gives CASGQTSAVITDTQYF.

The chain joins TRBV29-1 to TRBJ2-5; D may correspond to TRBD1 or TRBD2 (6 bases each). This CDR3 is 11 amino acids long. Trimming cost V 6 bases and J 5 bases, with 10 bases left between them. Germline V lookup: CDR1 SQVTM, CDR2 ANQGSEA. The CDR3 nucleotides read TGCAGCGTAGGGGGGAGGGAGACCCAGTACTTC. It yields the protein CSVGGRETQYF.

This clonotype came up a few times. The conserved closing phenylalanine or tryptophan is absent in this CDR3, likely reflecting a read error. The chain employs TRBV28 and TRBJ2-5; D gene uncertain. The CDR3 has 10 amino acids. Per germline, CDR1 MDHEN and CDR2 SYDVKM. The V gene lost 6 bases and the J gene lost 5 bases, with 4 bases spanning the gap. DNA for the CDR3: TGTGCCAGCAGCGGGGAGACCCAGTACCTC. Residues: CASSGETQYL.

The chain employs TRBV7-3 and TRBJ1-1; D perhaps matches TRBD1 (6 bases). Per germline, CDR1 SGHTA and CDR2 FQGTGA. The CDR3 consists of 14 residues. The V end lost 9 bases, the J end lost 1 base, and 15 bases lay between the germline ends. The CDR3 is CASSLTGTNTEAFF. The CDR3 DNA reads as TGTGCCAGTAGCCTTACAGGGACGAACACTGAAGCTTTCTTT.

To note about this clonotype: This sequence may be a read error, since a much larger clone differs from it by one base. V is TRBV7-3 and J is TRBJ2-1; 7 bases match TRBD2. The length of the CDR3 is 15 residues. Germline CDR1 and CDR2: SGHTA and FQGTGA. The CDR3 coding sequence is TGTGCCAGCAGCCTGAAGCGGGGCTCCTACAATGAGCAGTCCTTC. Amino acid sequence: CASSLKRGSYNEQSF.

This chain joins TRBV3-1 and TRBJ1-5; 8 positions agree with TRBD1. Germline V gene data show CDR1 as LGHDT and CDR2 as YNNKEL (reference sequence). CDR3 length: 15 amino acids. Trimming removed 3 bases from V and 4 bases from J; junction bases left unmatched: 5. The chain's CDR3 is CASSHSGQGNQPQHF. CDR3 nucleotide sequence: TGTGCCAGCAGCCACAGCGGACAGGGAAATCAGCCCCAGCATTTT.

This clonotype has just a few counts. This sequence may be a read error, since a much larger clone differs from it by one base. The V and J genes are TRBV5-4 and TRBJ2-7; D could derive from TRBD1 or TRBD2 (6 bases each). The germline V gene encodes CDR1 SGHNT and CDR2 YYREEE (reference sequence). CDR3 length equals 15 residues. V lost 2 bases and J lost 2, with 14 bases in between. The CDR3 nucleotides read TGTGCCAGCAGCTTCGGGGGCACAAGCGCCTACGAGCAGTACTTC. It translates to CASSFGGTSAYEQYF. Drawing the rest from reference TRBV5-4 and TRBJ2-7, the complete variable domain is ETGVTQSPTHLIKTRGQQVTLRCSSQSGHNTVSWYQQALGQGPQFIFQYYREEENGRGNFPPRFSGLQFPNYSSELNVNALELDDSALYLCASSFGGTSAYEQYFGPGTRLTVT.

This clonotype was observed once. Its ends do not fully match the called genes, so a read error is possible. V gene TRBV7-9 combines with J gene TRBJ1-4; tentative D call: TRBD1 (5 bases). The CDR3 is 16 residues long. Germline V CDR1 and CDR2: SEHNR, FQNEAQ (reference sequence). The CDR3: CARPQARQDNSERLFF. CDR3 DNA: TGTGCCAGGCCTCAGGCGCGCCAGGACAATAGTGAAAGACTGTTTTTT.

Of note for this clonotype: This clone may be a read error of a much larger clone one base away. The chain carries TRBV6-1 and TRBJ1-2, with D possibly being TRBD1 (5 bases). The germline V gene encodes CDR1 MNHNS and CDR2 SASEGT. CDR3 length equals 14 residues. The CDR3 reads CASSEGLGVHGYAF. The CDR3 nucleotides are TGTGCCAGCAGTGAAGGATTAGGGGTCCATGGCTACGCCTTC.

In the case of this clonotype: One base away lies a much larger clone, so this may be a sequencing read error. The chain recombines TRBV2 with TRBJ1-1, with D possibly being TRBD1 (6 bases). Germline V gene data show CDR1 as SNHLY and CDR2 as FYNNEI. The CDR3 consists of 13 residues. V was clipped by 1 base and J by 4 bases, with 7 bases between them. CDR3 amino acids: CASSEEGGTEAFF. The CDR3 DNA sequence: TGTGCCAGCAGTGAAGAGGGGGGCACTGAAGCTTTCTTT.

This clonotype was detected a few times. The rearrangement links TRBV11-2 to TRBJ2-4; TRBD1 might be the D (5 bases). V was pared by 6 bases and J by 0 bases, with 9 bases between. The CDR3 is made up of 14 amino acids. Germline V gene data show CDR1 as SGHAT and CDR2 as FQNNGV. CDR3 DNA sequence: TGTGCCAGCAGAGGGGCACTAGCCAAAAACATTCAGTACTTC. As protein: CASRGALAKNIQYF.

The DNA for the CDR3 is TGTGCCAGCAGTGACGGGGACAGTTTTATCTACGAGCAGTACTTC. Its protein product is CASSDGDSFIYEQYF. The chain joins TRBV2 to TRBJ2-7, with 7 bases identical to TRBD1. Looked up from germline, CDR1 is SNHLY and CDR2 is FYNNEI. The CDR3 runs to 15 residues. The V and J ends lost 3 bases and 3 bases, in that order; junction bases with no gene match: 8.

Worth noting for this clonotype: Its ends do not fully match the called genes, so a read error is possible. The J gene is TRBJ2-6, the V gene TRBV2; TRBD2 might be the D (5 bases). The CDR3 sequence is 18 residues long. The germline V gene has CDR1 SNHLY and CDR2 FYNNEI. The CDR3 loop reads CAGSQGSGQISGANVLTF. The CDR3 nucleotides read TGCGCCGGCAGCCAAGGGAGCGGTCAGATCTCTGGGGCCAACGTCCTGACTTTC.

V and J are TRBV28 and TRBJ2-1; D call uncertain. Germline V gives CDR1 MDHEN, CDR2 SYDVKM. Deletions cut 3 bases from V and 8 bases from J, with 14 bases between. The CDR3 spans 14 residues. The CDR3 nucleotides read TGTGCCAGCAGTTTGAGACAACCCCGGGATGAGCAGTTCTTC. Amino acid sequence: CASSLRQPRDEQFF.

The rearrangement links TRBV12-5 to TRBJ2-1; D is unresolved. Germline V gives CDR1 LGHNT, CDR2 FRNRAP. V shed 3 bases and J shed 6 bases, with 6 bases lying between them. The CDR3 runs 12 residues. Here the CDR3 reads CASGLIRNEQFF. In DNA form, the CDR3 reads TGTGCTAGTGGTTTAATTCGCAATGAGCAGTTCTTC.

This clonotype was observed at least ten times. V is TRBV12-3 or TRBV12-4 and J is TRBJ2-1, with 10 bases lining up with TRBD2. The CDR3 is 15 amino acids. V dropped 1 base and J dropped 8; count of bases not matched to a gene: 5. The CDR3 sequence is CASSLGSGRPYEQFF. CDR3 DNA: TGTGCCAGCAGTTTAGGTAGCGGGAGGCCCTATGAGCAGTTCTTC.

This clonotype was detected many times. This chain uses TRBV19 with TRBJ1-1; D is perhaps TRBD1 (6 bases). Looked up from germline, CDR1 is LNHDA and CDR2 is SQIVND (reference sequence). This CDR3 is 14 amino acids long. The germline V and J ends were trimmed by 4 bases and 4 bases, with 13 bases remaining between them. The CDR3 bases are TGTGCCAGTAGTACCAGGGGCGGAGGCACTGAAGCTTTCTTT. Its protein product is CASSTRGGGTEAFF.

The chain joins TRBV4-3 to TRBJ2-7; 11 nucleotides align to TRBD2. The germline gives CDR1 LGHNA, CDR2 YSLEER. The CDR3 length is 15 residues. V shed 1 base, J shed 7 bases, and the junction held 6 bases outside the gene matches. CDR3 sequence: CASSQGLAGSKEQYF. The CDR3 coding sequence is TGCGCCAGCAGCCAAGGACTAGCGGGATCCAAGGAGCAGTACTTC.

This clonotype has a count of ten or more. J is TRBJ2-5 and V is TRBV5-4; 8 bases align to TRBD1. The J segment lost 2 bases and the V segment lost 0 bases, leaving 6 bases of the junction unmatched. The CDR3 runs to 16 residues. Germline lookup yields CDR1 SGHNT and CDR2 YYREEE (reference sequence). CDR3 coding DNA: TGTGCCAGCAGCTTGGATCAGGGGGCAGGACAAGAGACCCAGTACTTC. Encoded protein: CASSLDQGAGQETQYF.

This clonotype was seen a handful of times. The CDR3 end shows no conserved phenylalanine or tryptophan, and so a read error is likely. CDR3 coding DNA: TGTGCCAGCAGTTTTGGGACAGGGGACACCGGGGAGCTGTTTTTG. This gives the protein CASSFGTGDTGELFL. This sequence joins TRBV29-1 and TRBJ2-2, with 10 bases that match TRBD1. Germline V gene lookup returns CDR1 SQVTM and CDR2 ANQGSEA. This CDR3 spans 15 amino acids.

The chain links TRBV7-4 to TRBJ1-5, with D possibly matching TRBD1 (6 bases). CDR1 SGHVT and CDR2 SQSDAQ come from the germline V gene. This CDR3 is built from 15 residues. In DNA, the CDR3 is TGTGCTGACAGCCTACGACAGGTCGGCAATCAGCCCCAGCATTTT. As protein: CADSLRQVGNQPQHF.

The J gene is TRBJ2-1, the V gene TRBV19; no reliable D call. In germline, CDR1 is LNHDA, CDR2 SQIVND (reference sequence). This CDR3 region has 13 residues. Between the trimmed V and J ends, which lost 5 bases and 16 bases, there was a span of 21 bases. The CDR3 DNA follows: TGTGCCAGTAGTCCCTCGCCCTACAATGGGCAATTCTTC. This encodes CASSPSPYNGQFF.

The CDR3 reads CASRLAGGPLNEKLFF. The CDR3 DNA sequence: TGTGCCAGCAGACTAGCGGGAGGGCCGCTTAATGAAAAACTGTTTTTT. The chain couples TRBV7-9 to TRBJ1-4; D is unresolved. Germline V gene data show CDR1 as SEHNR and CDR2 as FQNEAQ (reference sequence). With 6 bases removed from V and 4 bases from J, the gap between germline ends came to 18 bases. CDR3 size: 16 residues.

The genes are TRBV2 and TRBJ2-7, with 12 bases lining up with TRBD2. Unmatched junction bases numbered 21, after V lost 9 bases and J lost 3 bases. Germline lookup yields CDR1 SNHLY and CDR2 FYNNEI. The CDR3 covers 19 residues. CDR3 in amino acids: CASTTGTSGYGLAGYEQYF. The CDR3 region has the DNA TGTGCCAGTACAACCGGGACTAGCGGGTATGGACTAGCAGGCTACGAGCAGTACTTC.

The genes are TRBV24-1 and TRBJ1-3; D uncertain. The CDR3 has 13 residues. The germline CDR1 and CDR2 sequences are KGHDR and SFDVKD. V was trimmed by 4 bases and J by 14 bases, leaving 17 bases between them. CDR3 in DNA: TGTGCCACCAGTGACCCCGTCGGGTACGCAGTATATTTT. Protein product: CATSDPVGYAVYF.

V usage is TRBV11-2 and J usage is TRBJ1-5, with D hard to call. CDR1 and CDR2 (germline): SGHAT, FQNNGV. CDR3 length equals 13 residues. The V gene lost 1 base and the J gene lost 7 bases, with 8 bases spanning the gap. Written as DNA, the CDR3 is TGTGCCAGCAGCTTAGTGGGTCCACAGCCCCAGCATTTT. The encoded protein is CASSLVGPQPQHF. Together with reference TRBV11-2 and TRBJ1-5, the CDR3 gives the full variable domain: EAGVAQSPRYKIIEKRQSVAFWCNPISGHATLYWYQQILGQGPKLLIQFQNNGVVDDSQLPKDRFSAERLKGVDSTLKIQPAKLEDSAVYLCASSLVGPQPQHFGDGTRLSIL.

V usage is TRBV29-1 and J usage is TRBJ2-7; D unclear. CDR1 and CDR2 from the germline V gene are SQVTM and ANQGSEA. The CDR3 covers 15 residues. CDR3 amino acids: CSASSLDGPAYEQYF. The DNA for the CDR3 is TGCAGTGCCAGCAGCTTGGATGGGCCAGCCTACGAGCAGTACTTC.

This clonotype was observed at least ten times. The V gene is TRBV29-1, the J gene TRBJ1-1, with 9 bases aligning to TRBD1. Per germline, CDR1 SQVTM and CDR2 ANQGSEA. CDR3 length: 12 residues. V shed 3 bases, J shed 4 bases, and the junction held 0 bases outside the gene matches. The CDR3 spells CSVETGGTEAFF. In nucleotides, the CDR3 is TGCAGCGTTGAGACAGGGGGCACTGAAGCTTTCTTT. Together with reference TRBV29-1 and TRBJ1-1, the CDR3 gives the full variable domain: SAVISQKPSRDICQRGTSLTIQCQVDSQVTMMFWYRQQPGQSLTLIATANQGSEATYESGFVIDKFPISRPNLTFSTLTVSNMSPEDSSIYLCSVETGGTEAFFGQGTRLTVV.

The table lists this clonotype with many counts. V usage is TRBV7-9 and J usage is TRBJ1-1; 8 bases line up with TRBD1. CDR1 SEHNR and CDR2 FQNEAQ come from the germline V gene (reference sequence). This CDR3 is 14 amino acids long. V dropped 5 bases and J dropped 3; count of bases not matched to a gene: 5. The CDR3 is CASSLGQGDTEAFF. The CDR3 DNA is TGTGCCAGCAGCCTAGGACAGGGCGACACTGAAGCTTTCTTT.

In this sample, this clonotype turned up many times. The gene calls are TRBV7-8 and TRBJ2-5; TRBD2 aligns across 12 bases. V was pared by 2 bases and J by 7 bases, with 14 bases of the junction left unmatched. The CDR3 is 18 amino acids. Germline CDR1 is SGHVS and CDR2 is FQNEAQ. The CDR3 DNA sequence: TGTGCCAGCAGCTTACTTAGGACTAGCGGGGACCTTATCGGGACCCAGTACTTC. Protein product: CASSLLRTSGDLIGTQYF.